This is a list of T cell receptor beta chains from one sample in a study of T cell responses to AZD1222 COVID-19 vaccine. Using immunoSEQ multiplex PCR, the repertoire was profiled, and TCRdb retains in-frame clones only, with some absent. The sample records about 78,000 clones, 75% to 95% being singletons. Sequences were derived from peripheral blood, sampled 28 days after the second AZD1222 dose. The source is an adult who received the AZD1222 COVID-19 vaccine. Each CDR3 is given with its conserved first and last residue. The D gene is left open where the match is weak. Some rows mark clone size as missing; the rest say once, few, many or name a class of expanded clone.

v_gene	abundance	d_gene	j_gene	CDR3nt	CDR3aa
TRBV6-2/TRBV6-3	.	.	TRBJ1-5	TGTGCCAGCAGTTACGAGGGGCAGCCCCAGCATTTT	CASSYEGQPQHF
TRBV7-9	.	.	TRBJ2-1	TGTGCCAGCAGCCCCCGGACCACTCAAAATGAGCAGTTCTTC	CASSPRTTQNEQFF
TRBV30	.	.	TRBJ1-5	TGTGCCTGGAGTATCACGGTGGGTCAGCCCCAGCATTTT	CAWSITVGQPQHF
TRBV5-1	once	.	TRBJ2-4	TGCGCCAGCAGCCCCCTGGGGGCCGGAGCCAAAAACATTCAGTACTTC	CASSPLGAGAKNIQYF
TRBV19	.	.	TRBJ2-7	TGTGCCAGTAGTATGGGGCAGGGCTACGAGCAGTACTTC	CASSMGQGYEQYF
TRBV10-3	.	TRBD1	TRBJ1-4	TGTGCCATCAGTGGGACAGGGGCCATGGGGAATGAAAAACTGTTTTTT	CAISGTGAMGNEKLFF
TRBV7-2	.	.	TRBJ1-1	TGTGCCAGCAGCTTAGCGCCGGGATCTACTGAAGCTTTCTTT	CASSLAPGSTEAFF
TRBV27	.	TRBD1	TRBJ2-7	TGTGCCAGCAGTTGGGGACAGGGGGCCTACGAGCAGTACTTC	CASSWGQGAYEQYF
TRBV9	.	TRBD1	TRBJ1-4	TGTGCCAGCAGCGTAGTCCCGGGACAGGCGTCAGAAAAACTGTTTTTT	CASSVVPGQASEKLFF
TRBV4-1	.	.	TRBJ2-1	TGCGCCAGCAGCCAAGTCCGACACCATGAGCAGTTCTTC	CASSQVRHHEQFF
TRBV5-5	.	.	TRBJ1-4	TGTGCCAGCAGCCGCATCGGCAAGTCGGCTAATGAAAAACTGTTTTTT	CASSRIGKSANEKLFF
TRBV7-2	.	.	TRBJ1-2	TGTGCCAGCAGCTTAATGCAGTCTAACTATGGCTACACCTTC	CASSLMQSNYGYTF
TRBV7-3	.	TRBD2	TRBJ2-2	TGTGCCAGCAGCGTAGACGGGACTAGCGCCGGGGAGCTGTTTTTT	CASSVDGTSAGELFF
TRBV5-5	.	.	TRBJ1-2	TGTGCCAGCAGCTTGGGTGTGTCGCTAGCGGGCTATGGCTACACCTTC	CASSLGVSLAGYGYTF
TRBV20-1	.	.	TRBJ1-1	TGCAGTGCTGGGGGGAACACTGAAGCTTTCTTT	CSAGGNTEAFF
TRBV5-1	.	TRBD2	TRBJ2-1	TGCGCCAGCAGCTTGGTAACCCGGGCTAGCGGGAGTGACTATGAGCAGTTCTTC	CASSLVTRASGSDYEQFF